The 28 T cell receptor beta chains reported below all come from one sample, sequenced in a study of blood T cell repertoires in COVID-19. Profiling relied on immunoSEQ multiplex PCR, and the TCRdb table lists in-frame clones only, not all of them. The sample has roughly 150,000 clones, about 85% seen once. What was sequenced was peripheral blood. These receptors originate from a woman older than 75 with COVID-19, enrolled during active disease.

The rearrangement uses TRBV9 and TRBJ2-1; a possible D gene is TRBD1 (5 bases). Between the trimmed V and J ends, which lost 0 bases and 7 bases, there was a span of 11 bases. The CDR3 totals 14 residues. Per germline, CDR1 SGDLS and CDR2 YYNGEE. The CDR3 sequence: CASSVAGASNEQFF. CDR3 sequence (DNA): TGTGCCAGCAGCGTAGCTGGGGCAAGTAATGAGCAGTTCTTC.

This clone was counted a few times. The chain employs TRBV7-9 and TRBJ1-6; no definite D call. Trimming pared 1 base from V and 10 bases from J, leaving 14 bases between. The CDR3 loop spans 15 amino acids. CDR1 and CDR2 from the germline V gene are SEHNR and FQNEAQ (reference sequence). In DNA form, the CDR3 reads TGTGCCAGCAGCTTAGGACCCGAGACGGGGTCACCCCTCCACTTT. Translated, it gives CASSLGPETGSPLHF. The variable domain in full, completed from reference TRBV7-9 and TRBJ1-6, reads DTGVSQNPRHKITKRGQNVTFRCDPISEHNRLYWYRQTLGQGPEFLTYFQNEAQLEKSRLLSDRFSAERPKGSFSTLEIQRTEQGDSAMYLCASSLGPETGSPLHFGNGTRLTVT.

The CDR3 loop reads CASRSGAYGYTF. The DNA for the CDR3 is TGTGCCAGTAGGTCAGGCGCCTATGGCTACACCTTC. The chain uses TRBV28 and TRBJ1-2; the D is unclear. The CDR3 runs 12 residues. The V end was cut by 9 bases, the J end by 4 bases, with 12 bases between. Germline V gene lookup returns CDR1 MDHEN and CDR2 SYDVKM.

This chain links TRBV6-5 with TRBJ1-2; maybe TRBD1 (6 bases). Looked up from germline, CDR1 is MNHEY and CDR2 is SVGAGI. Trimming took 6 bases from V and 0 from J, leaving 14 bases between them. The CDR3 contains 15 residues. The CDR3 nucleotides read TGTGCCAGCAGCGTTAACAGGGCTCCTAACTATGGCTACACCTTC. This encodes CASSVNRAPNYGYTF.

The chain employs TRBV4-1 and TRBJ1-6; the match to TRBD1 covers 10 bases. There are 16 residues in the CDR3. Germline assignment: CDR1 MGHRA and CDR2 YSYEKL. V was pared by 4 bases and J by 14 bases, with 14 bases of the junction left unmatched. This chain's CDR3 is CASSRGQGEAGWALHF. The CDR3 coding sequence is TGCGCCAGCAGCCGTGGACAGGGGGAAGCGGGTTGGGCCCTCCACTTT.

V usage is TRBV9 and J usage is TRBJ1-5; D remains ambiguous. The germline V gene encodes CDR1 SGDLS and CDR2 YYNGEE. Trimming removed 0 bases at V and 9 bases at J, with 13 bases between. This CDR3 comprises 14 residues. The CDR3 sequence is CASSVGEGAGPQHF. The CDR3 DNA follows: TGTGCCAGCAGCGTAGGAGAGGGCGCGGGGCCCCAGCATTTT.

With regard to this clone: At one boundary the junction diverges from the germline segment, which might be a read error. The V gene is TRBV19, the J gene TRBJ1-1; D may be TRBD1 (6 bases). Germline V gene data show CDR1 as LNHDA and CDR2 as SQIVND (reference sequence). The CDR3 sequence is 14 residues long. The CDR3 protein is CASTTDRRNTKAFF. In DNA form, the CDR3 reads TGTGCCAGTACCACCGACAGGAGGAACACTAAAGCTTTCTTT. Complete variable domain (other parts from reference TRBV19 and TRBJ1-1): DGGITQSPKYLFRKEGQNVTLSCEQNLNHDAMYWYRQDPGQGLRLIYYSQIVNDFQKGDIAEGYSVSREKKESFPLTVTSAQKNPTAFYLCASTTDRRNTKAFFGQGTRLTVV.

J is TRBJ1-2 and V is TRBV15, with 9 nucleotides matching TRBD1. The CDR3 runs 17 residues. V shed 3 bases and J 3 bases; nucleotides not matched to a gene: 11. Germline V CDR1 and CDR2: LNHNV, YYDKDF (reference sequence). The CDR3 here is CATSSGLTGGDDYGYTF. The CDR3 bases are TGTGCCACCAGCAGCGGGCTGACAGGGGGGGATGACTATGGCTACACCTTC.

V is TRBV7-3 and J is TRBJ2-1, with 8 positions matching TRBD1. Germline trimming cut 3 bases from V and 5 bases from J; bases unmatched to any gene: 6. Germline CDR1 reads SGHTA; CDR2 reads FQGTGA. The CDR3 length is 15 residues. The CDR3 reads CASSFDRGAHNEQFF. The CDR3 nucleotides read TGTGCCAGCAGCTTTGACAGGGGTGCCCACAATGAGCAGTTCTTC.

The V and J genes are TRBV3-1 (or the pseudogene TRBV3-2) and TRBJ1-1; 8 bases align to TRBD1. This CDR3 region has 17 residues. CDR1 is LGHDT, CDR2 YNNKEL, per germline (reference sequence). J gave up 4 bases and V 1 base, and 11 bases lay outside the gene matches. The CDR3 reads CASSQGATGTGFTEAFF. The CDR3 coding sequence is TGTGCCAGCAGCCAAGGCGCCACCGGGACAGGATTCACTGAAGCTTTCTTT.

CDR3 bases: TGTGCCAGCAGCTTAGCTGGCGGGGCACCCTACAATGAGCAGTTCTTC. Translation: CASSLAGGAPYNEQFF. This rearrangement joins TRBV11-3 to TRBJ2-1; D is perhaps TRBD2 (6 bases). Trimming took off 1 base at V and 2 bases at J, with 12 bases between the two ends. Germline V lookup: CDR1 SGHNT, CDR2 YENEEA. The CDR3 runs to 16 residues.

The V gene is TRBV10-3, the J gene TRBJ1-3; D gene uncertain. Germline V lookup: CDR1 ENHRY, CDR2 SYGVKD. The V end was cut by 4 bases, the J end by 3 bases, with 10 bases between. The CDR3 runs to 14 residues. The CDR3 bases are TGTGCCATCAGTGGCCAGGTACTTGGAAACACCATATATTTT. Amino acids: CAISGQVLGNTIYF.

The J gene is TRBJ2-3, the V gene TRBV3-1 (or the pseudogene TRBV3-2), with TRBD2 identical over 7 bases. The CDR3 spans 13 residues. Germline lookup yields CDR1 LGHDT and CDR2 YNNKEL (reference sequence). Trimming took 4 bases from V and 6 from J; bases not matched to a gene: 4. The chain's CDR3 is CASSPGGMDTQYF. CDR3 DNA sequence: TGTGCCAGCAGCCCCGGGGGGATGGATACGCAGTATTTT.

This clone was detected once. J is TRBJ1-1 and V is TRBV5-1; 8 nucleotides agree with TRBD1. This CDR3 contains 15 residues. V gave up 4 bases and J gave up 5 bases; unmatched junction bases: 10. In germline, CDR1 is SGHRS, CDR2 YFSETQ. As DNA, the CDR3 is TGCGCCAGCAGCGCTCGACAGGGGCCGGGGACTGAAGCTTTCTTT. Protein product: CASSARQGPGTEAFF.

This sequence joins TRBV9 and TRBJ1-2; 9 bases fit TRBD1. Germline CDR1 reads SGDLS; CDR2 reads YYNGEE. The junction had 5 bases not matched to a gene; V was cut back by 0 bases and J by 8 bases. This CDR3 spans 14 amino acids. The CDR3 loop is CASSVGGTGYGYTF. The CDR3 nucleotides read TGTGCCAGCAGCGTAGGCGGGACAGGGTACGGCTACACCTTC. Variable domain in full (rest from reference TRBV9 and TRBJ1-2): DSGVTQTPKHLITATGQRVTLRCSPRSGDLSVYWYQQSLDQGLQFLIQYYNGEERAKGNILERFSAQQFPDLHSELNLSSLELGDSALYFCASSVGGTGYGYTFGSGTRLTVV.

This clone was picked up one time. This chain uses TRBV5-1 with TRBJ1-2; a possible D gene is TRBD1 (5 bases). Germline CDR1 and CDR2: SGHRS and YFSETQ. The CDR3 loop spans 13 amino acids. V was trimmed by 4 bases and J by 8 bases, leaving 15 bases between them. The CDR3 protein is CASSNGGSSGYTF. The CDR3 DNA is TGCGCCAGCAGCAATGGGGGGTCTTCAGGCTACACCTTC.

The chain couples TRBV6-6 to TRBJ1-1; 8 nucleotides agree with TRBD1. The CDR3 is 16 amino acids. V gave up 5 bases and J gave up 5 bases; unmatched junction bases: 13. CDR1 is MNHNY and CDR2 is SVGAGI in the germline V gene (reference sequence). The CDR3 DNA reads TGTGCCAGCAGTAAGATACAGGGGGAGTTGCGAACTGAAGCTTTCTTT. Protein sequence: CASSKIQGELRTEAFF.

CDR3 sequence reads: CASSLVASGGETQYF. CDR3 bases: TGCGCCAGCAGCTTGGTTGCCTCAGGAGGAGAGACCCAGTACTTC. The chain employs TRBV5-1 and TRBJ2-5, with D possibly being TRBD2 (5 bases). Per germline, CDR1 SGHRS and CDR2 YFSETQ. V shed 0 bases and J shed 4 bases, with 13 bases lying between them. This CDR3 spans 15 amino acids.

The rearrangement links TRBV11-1 to TRBJ2-2; 7 bases are a match to TRBD1. The germline V gene encodes CDR1 SGHAT and CDR2 FQDESV (reference sequence). The CDR3 sequence is 16 residues long. V lost 3 bases to trimming and J lost 3 bases; unmatched junction nucleotides: 7. The CDR3 protein is CASSFLGGRDTGELFF. In nucleotides, the CDR3 is TGTGCCAGCAGCTTTCTAGGGGGCAGGGACACCGGGGAGCTGTTTTTT.

This chain uses TRBV7-2 with TRBJ1-2; D unresolved. The V end lost 4 bases, the J end lost 8 bases, and 26 bases lay between the germline ends. Germline V lookup: CDR1 SGHTA, CDR2 FQGNSA. The CDR3 is made up of 17 amino acids. The CDR3 loop is CASSSGRAGLLSEGYTF. Written as DNA, the CDR3 is TGTGCCAGCAGCTCAGGACGGGCAGGACTACTATCAGAGGGCTACACCTTC.

On this clone: Other DNA sequences of this sample code for an identical CDR3. V and J are TRBV7-2 and TRBJ2-7; no definite D call. The CDR3 is made up of 11 amino acids. Germline CDR1 and CDR2: SGHTA and FQGNSA. V lost 3 bases to trimming and J lost 4 bases, with 4 bases between them. The CDR3 coding sequence is TGTGCCAGCAGCTTCGTATACGAGCAGTACTTC. This translates into CASSFVYEQYF.

This chain connects TRBV2 to TRBJ2-1; no definite D call. V was cut by 4 bases and J by 12 bases, with 10 bases left in between. This CDR3 is built from 11 residues. The V gene's germline CDR1 is SNHLY and CDR2 FYNNEI. CDR3 in DNA: TGTGCCAGCAGTGTTGCAGGTGTGCAGTTCTTC. It translates to CASSVAGVQFF.

This rearrangement joins TRBV3-1 (or the pseudogene TRBV3-2) to TRBJ1-2; D ambiguous. Trimming stripped 4 bases from V and 0 bases from J, with 9 bases between. The V gene's germline CDR1 is LGHDT and CDR2 YNNKEL (reference sequence). The CDR3 is 14 residues long. The CDR3 coding sequence is TGTGCCAGCAGCCCCCTCGGGTCTAACTATGGCTACACCTTC. As protein: CASSPLGSNYGYTF.

The chain joins TRBV3-1 (or the pseudogene TRBV3-2) to TRBJ2-5; D might be TRBD1 (7 bases). The ends were cut back, 6 bases at V and 3 bases at J, with 11 bases in the middle. In germline, CDR1 is LGHDT, CDR2 YNNKEL (reference sequence). The CDR3 sequence is 13 residues long. The CDR3 region is CASSSRGEETQYF. DNA for the CDR3: TGTGCCAGCAGTTCCAGGGGGGAAGAGACCCAGTACTTC.

This sequence joins TRBV11-2 and TRBJ1-1; D gene uncertain. CDR3 size: 14 residues. Trimming left V 5 bases short and J 1 base short, with 11 bases between. Per germline, CDR1 SGHAT and CDR2 FQNNGV. The CDR3 is CASSPGLRNTEAFF. The DNA for the CDR3 is TGTGCCAGCAGCCCCGGACTGAGGAACACTGAAGCTTTCTTT.

V usage is TRBV5-1 and J usage is TRBJ2-3; 7 bases are a match to TRBD1. Germline V gene data show CDR1 as SGHRS and CDR2 as YFSETQ. The length of the CDR3 is 13 residues. Losses at the gene ends were 6 bases for V and 3 bases for J; bases not matched to a gene: 4. The CDR3 spells CASMEQGTDTQYF. The CDR3 region has the DNA TGCGCCAGCATGGAACAGGGGACAGATACGCAGTATTTT.

The chain carries TRBV6-6 and TRBJ1-5, with D perhaps matching TRBD1 (6 bases). Germline CDR1 is MNHNY and CDR2 is SVGAGI (reference sequence). This CDR3 spans 16 amino acids. V gave up 0 bases and J gave up 6 bases, with 15 bases separating them. The chain's CDR3 is CASSYSTGGGSQPQHF. As DNA, the CDR3 is TGTGCCAGCAGTTACTCGACGGGGGGCGGAAGTCAGCCCCAGCATTTT.

CDR3 sequence: CSVTMGADYEQYF. The DNA for the CDR3 is TGCAGCGTGACCATGGGGGCCGACTACGAGCAGTACTTC. The chain uses TRBV29-1 and TRBJ2-7; D possibly corresponds to TRBD1 (6 bases). Trimming left V 6 bases short and J 3 bases short, with 15 bases between. CDR1 and CDR2 from the germline V gene are SQVTM and ANQGSEA. CDR3 length equals 13 residues.